This entry is about one T cell receptor (beta chain). The clone's antigen remains unknown. No qualities accompany the bases; no much larger clone lies one base away. Collaborating institutions collected whole blood in K2EDTA tubes following their own protocols. For TCRbeta analysis, collaborators shipped samples as frozen whole blood, isolated PBMCs, or DNA extracted from either of those sample types. The data are from a study of blood T cell repertoires in COVID-19 (dated by TCRdb to the early 2020s). For the wider study: Samples covering the acute and convalescent phases of COVID-19 were provided by collaborators in the United States, Italy and Spain. The dataset comprised deeply sampled blood TCRbeta repertoires from subjects exposed to, actively infected with, or recovered from COVID-19. The material from the prospective study consisted of cDNA or gDNA derived from T cells, B-cell-depleted T cells, or PBMCs. Where HLA class I and class II types were available, the types were taken from metadata supplied by the sample provider, not from assay-based typing. The repertoires were released in a freely available public database meant as a resource for research on the immune response to SARS-CoV-2. Samples were obtained from the ongoing ImmuneRACE study (first 160 participants) and from over a thousand subjects provided by 6 global collaborators. A de-identified subject ID, COVID-19 status, age in years and sex were almost always included in the sample metadata.

Findings and caveats that apply to the study as a whole: The quantity of clinical and demographic metadata differed by source and by participant and was supplied without curation.

Spanning cysteine to phenylalanine, the CDR3 consists of 15 amino acids. Only CDR3 DNA remains: 45 bases, in frame from the first base. At the junction V is shortened by 2 bases and J by 3 bases, with 15 bases in between. According to the germline V gene (reference sequence), CDR1 reads SGHKS and CDR2 reads YYEKEE. TCRbeta CDR3 regions were amplified from genomic DNA by means of the immunoSEQ Assay, a bias-controlled multiplex PCR. In the paper's pipeline: The number of nucleated cells in each sample was estimated from the amplification of reference gene primers within the assay. To quantify the absolute abundance of each unique TCRbeta CDR3 rearrangement, sequence reads were collapsed and filtered. For each sample, productive Simpson clonality was calculated by taking the square root of Simpson's diversity index across productive rearrangements. Not all clones reach the TCRdb copy of this immuneACCESS table, which keeps in-frame sequences only. Checked studies attribute under half of the gap to unresolved V genes and leave the rest unexplained. Clonal size and the V and J genes are those of that table, whereas D and trimming came from the DNA. A total of approximately 97,000 clones appear in this sample, roughly 80% of them only once. The ten largest clonotypes hold about 4.2% of the sample.

This clonotype originated in a man aged 60-69 years with acute or convalescent COVID-19. Sequenced material: peripheral blood. This sequence uses TRBV5-5 and TRBJ2-7; a tentative D match to TRBD2 spans 6 bases. The bases are TGTGCCAGCAGCTTTTTGGCGGGACCGTACTACGAGCAGTACTTC. This encodes CASSFLAGPYYEQYF.